This TCR beta chain was profiled in a study of OX40 agonist ivuxolimab in advanced cancers. Germline V gives CDR1 SGHVS, CDR2 FNYEAQ. The CDR3 length is 15 residues. The V end was cut by 1 base, the J end by 10 bases, with 17 bases between. Anyone with autoimmune disease history or systemic immunosuppression was excluded. Sequencing used immunoSEQ multiplex PCR; TCRdb keeps in-frame clones, though not all of them. The sample includes about 74,000 clones, roughly 86% seen only once; the top ten take around 6.9%. The chain employs TRBV7-6 and TRBJ2-1, with D possibly being TRBD1 (6 bases). The TCR sequence derives from an adult with an advanced solid tumor such as melanoma, head and neck, liver or kidney cancer. The sequencing used CD4+ or CD8+ T cells sorted from blood, collected in a trial of the OX40 agonist ivuxolimab. The CDR3 DNA is TGTGCCAGCAGCTTAGGTAGCACAAAAACAGGGGAGCAGTTCTTC. Protein product: CASSLGSTKTGEQFF. Full variable domain (outside the CDR3, taken from reference TRBV7-6 and TRBJ2-1): GAGVSQSPRYKVTKRGQDVALRCDPISGHVSLYWYRQALGQGPEFLTYFNYEAQQDKSGLPNDRFSAERPEGSISTLTIQRTEQRDSAMYRCASSLGSTKTGEQFFGPGTRLTVL.